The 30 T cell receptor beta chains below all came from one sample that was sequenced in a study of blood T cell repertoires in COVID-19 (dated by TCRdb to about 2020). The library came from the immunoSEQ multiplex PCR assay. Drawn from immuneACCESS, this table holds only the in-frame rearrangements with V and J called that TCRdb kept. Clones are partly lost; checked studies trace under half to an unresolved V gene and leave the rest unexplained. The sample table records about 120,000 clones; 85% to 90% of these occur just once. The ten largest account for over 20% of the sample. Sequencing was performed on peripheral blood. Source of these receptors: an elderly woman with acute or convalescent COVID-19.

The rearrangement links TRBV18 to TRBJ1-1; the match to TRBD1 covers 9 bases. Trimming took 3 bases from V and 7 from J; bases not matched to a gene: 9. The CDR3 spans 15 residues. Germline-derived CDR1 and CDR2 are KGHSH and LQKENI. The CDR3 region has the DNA TGTGCCAGCTCACCTACCTCTGACAGGGGGAGTGAAGCTTTCTTT. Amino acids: CASSPTSDRGSEAFF.

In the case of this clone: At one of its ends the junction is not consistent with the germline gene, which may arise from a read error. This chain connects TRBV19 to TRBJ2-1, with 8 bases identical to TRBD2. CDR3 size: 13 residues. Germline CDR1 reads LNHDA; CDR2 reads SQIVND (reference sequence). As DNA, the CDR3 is TGTGCCAGTATGGAAAGCGGGGGTCGTCTATTGGTCTTC. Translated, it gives CASMESGGRLLVF.

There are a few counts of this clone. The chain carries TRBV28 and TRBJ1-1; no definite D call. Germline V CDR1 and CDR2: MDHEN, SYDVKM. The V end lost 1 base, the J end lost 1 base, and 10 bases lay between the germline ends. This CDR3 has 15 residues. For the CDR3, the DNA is TGTGCCAGCAGTTTATTCCCGAATAGGAACACTGAAGCTTTCTTT. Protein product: CASSLFPNRNTEAFF.

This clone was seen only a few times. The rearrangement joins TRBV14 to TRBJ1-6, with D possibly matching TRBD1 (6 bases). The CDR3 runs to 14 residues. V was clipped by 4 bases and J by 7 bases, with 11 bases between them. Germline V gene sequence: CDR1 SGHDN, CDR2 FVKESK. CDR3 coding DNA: TGTGCCAGCAGCCTCACAGGGTACAATTCACCCCTCCACTTT. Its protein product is CASSLTGYNSPLHF.

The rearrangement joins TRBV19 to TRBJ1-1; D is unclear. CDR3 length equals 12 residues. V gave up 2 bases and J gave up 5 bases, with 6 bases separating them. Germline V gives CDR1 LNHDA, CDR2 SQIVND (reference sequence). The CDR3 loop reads CASSIWQTEAFF. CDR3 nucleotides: TGTGCCAGTAGTATATGGCAGACTGAAGCTTTCTTT.

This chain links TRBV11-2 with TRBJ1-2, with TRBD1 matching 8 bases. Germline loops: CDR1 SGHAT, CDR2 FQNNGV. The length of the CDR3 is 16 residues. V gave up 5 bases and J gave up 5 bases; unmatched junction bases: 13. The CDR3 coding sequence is TGTGCCAGCAGCAAAAGGACAGGGATCCTTCATTATGGCTACACCTTC. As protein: CASSKRTGILHYGYTF.

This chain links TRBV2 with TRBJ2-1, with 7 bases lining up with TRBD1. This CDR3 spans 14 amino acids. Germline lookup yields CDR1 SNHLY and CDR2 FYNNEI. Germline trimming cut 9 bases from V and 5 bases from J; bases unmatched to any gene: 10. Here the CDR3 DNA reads TGTGCCAGGACAACGGGGACAGCCAACAATGAGCAGTTCTTC. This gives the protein CARTTGTANNEQFF.

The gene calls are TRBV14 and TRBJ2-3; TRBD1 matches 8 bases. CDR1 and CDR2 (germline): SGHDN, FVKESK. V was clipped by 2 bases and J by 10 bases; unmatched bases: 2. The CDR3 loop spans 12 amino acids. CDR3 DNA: TGTGCCAGCAGCCAACCGACAGGGGCGCAGTATTTT. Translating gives CASSQPTGAQYF.

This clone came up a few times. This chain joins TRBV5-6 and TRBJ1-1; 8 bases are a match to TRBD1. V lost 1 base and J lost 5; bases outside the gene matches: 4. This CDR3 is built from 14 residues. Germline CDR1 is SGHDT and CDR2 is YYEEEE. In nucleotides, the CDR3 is TGTGCCAGCAGCTTGACAGGGGGGGAAACTGAAGCTTTCTTT. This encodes CASSLTGGETEAFF.

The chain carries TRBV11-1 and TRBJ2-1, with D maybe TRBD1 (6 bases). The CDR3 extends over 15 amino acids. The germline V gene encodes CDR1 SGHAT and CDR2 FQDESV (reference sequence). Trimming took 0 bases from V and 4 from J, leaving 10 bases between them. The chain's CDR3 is CASSLALGGYNEQFF. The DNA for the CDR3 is TGTGCCAGCAGCTTAGCCTTAGGGGGATACAATGAGCAGTTCTTC.

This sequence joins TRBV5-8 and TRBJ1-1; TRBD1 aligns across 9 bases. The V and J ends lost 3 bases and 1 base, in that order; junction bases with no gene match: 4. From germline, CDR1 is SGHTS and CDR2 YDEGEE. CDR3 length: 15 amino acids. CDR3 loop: CASSWDRAGNTEAFF. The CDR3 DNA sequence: TGTGCCAGCAGCTGGGACAGGGCGGGGAACACTGAAGCTTTCTTT. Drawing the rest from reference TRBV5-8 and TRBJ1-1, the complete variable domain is EAGVTQSPTHLIKTRGQQATLRCSPISGHTSVYWYQQALGLGLQFLLWYDEGEERNRGNFPPRFSGRQFPNYSSELNVNALELEDSALYLCASSWDRAGNTEAFFGQGTRLTVV.

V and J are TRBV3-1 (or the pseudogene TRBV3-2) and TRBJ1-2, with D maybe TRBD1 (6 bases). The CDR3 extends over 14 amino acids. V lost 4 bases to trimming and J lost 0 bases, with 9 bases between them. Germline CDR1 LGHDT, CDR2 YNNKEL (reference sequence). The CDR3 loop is CASSPTGTNYGYTF. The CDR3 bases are TGTGCCAGCAGCCCCACAGGGACTAACTATGGCTACACCTTC.

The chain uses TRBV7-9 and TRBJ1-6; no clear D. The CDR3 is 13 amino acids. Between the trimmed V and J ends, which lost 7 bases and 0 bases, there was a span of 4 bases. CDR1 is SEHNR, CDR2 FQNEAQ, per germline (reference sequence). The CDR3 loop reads CASTNSYNSPLHF. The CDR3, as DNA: TGTGCCAGCACTAACTCCTATAATTCACCCCTCCACTTT.

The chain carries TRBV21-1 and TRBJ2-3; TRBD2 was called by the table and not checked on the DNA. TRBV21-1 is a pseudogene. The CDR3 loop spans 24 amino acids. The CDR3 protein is CASSNHRSVAGGCPRWRGTDTQYF. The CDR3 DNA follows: TGTGCCAGCAGCAACCACCGAAGCGTAGCGGGGGGATGCCCCCGTTGGCGGGGCACAGATACGCAGTATTTT.

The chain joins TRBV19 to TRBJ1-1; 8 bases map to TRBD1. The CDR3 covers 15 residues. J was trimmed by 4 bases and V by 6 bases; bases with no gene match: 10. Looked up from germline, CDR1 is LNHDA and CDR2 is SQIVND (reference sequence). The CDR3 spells CASRTGASVGTEAFF. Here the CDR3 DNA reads TGTGCCAGTAGGACAGGGGCGTCTGTTGGCACTGAAGCTTTCTTT.

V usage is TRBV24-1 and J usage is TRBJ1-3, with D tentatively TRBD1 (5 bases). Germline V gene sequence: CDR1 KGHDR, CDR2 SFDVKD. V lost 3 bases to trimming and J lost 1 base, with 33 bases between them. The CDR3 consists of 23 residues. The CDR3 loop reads CATSDPGSLPPKIQAKSGNTIYF. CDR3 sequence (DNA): TGTGCCACCAGTGATCCTGGATCCCTCCCGCCGAAAATACAGGCCAAATCTGGAAACACCATATATTTT.

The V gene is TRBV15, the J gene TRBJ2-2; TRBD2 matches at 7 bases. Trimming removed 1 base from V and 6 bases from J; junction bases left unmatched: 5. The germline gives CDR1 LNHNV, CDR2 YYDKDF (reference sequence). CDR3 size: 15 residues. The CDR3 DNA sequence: TGTGCCACCAGCAGAGCCCGGGCGGGGGCCGGGGAGCTGTTTTTT. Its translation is CATSRARAGAGELFF.

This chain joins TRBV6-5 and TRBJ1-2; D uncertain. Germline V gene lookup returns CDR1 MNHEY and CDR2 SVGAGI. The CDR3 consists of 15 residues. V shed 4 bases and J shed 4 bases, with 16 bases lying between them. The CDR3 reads CASSLSPVGSYGYTF. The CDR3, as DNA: TGTGCCAGCAGTTTATCCCCCGTCGGGTCCTATGGCTACACCTTC.

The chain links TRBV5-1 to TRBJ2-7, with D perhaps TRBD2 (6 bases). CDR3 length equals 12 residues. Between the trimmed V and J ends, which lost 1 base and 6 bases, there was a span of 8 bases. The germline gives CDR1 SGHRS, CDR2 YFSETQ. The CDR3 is CASSLTSREQYF. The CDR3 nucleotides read TGCGCCAGCAGCTTGACTAGCCGCGAGCAGTACTTC.

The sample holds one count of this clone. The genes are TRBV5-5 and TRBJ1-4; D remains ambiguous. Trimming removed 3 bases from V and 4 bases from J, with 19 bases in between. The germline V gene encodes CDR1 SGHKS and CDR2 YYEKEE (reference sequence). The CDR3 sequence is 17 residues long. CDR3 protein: CASSYTDRERSNEKLFF. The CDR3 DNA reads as TGTGCCAGCAGCTACACGGACCGGGAGCGGAGTAATGAAAAACTGTTTTTT.

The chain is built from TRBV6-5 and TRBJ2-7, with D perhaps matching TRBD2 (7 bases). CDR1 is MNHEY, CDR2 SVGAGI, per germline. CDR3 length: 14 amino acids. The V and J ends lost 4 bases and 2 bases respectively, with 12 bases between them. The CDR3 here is CASSSEGGAYEQYV. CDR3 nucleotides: TGTGCCAGCAGTTCGGAGGGGGGGGCCTACGAGCAGTACGTC.

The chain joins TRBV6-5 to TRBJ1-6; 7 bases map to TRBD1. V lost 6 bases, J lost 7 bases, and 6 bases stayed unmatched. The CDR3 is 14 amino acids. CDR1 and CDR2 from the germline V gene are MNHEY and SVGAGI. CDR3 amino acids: CASRTGESNSPLHF. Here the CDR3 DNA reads TGTGCCAGCAGAACAGGGGAGTCGAATTCACCCCTCCACTTT.

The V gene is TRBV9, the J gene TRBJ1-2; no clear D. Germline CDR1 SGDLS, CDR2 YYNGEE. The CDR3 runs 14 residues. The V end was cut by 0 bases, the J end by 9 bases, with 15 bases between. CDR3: CASSVATGEPRYTF. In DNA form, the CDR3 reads TGTGCCAGCAGCGTAGCTACCGGGGAGCCTCGCTACACCTTC.

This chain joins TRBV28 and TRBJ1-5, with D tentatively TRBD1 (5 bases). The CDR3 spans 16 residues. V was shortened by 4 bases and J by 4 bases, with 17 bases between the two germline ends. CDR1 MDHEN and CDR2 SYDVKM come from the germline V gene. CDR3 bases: TGTGCCAGCAGTTCGCCGTCCTGGGGGGAGAATCAGCCCCAGCATTTT. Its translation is CASSSPSWGENQPQHF.

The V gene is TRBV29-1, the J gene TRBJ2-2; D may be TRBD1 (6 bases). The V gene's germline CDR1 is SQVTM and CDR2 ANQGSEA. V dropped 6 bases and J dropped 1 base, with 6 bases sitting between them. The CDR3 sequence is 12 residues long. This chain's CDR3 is CSVTGNTGELFF. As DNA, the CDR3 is TGCAGCGTGACAGGGAACACCGGGGAGCTGTTTTTT.

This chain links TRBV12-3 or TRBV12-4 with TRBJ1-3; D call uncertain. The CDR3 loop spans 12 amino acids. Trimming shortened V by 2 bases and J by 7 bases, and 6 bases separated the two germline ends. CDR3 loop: CASSLTRNTIYF. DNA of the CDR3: TGTGCCAGCAGTTTAACCCGGAACACCATATATTTT.

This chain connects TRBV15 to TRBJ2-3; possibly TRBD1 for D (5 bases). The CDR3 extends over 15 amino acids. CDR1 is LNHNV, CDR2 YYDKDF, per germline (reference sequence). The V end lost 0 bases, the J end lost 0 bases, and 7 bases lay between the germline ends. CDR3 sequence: CATSREGVSTDTQYF. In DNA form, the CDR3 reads TGTGCCACCAGCAGAGAAGGGGTCAGCACAGATACGCAGTATTTT.

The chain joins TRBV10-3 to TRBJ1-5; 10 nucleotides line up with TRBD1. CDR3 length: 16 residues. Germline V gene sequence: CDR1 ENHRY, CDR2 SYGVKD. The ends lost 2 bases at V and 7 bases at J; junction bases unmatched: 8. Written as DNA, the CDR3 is TGTGCCATCAGTGAGCCGGGACAGGGGCCAGGACAGCCCCAGCATTTT. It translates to CAISEPGQGPGQPQHF.

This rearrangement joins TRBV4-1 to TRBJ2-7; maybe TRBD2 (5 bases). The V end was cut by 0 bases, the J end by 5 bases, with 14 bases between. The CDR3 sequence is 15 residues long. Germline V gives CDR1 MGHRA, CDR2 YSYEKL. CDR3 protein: CASSQEPSSGNEQYF. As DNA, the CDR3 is TGCGCCAGCAGCCAAGAACCTAGCTCCGGGAACGAGCAGTACTTC.

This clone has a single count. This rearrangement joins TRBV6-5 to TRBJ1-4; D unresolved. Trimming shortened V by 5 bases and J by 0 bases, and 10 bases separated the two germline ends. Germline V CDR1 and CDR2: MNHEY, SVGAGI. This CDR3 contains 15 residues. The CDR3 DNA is TGTGCCAGCAGTACAAAAGTTGCAACTAATGAAAAACTGTTTTTT. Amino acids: CASSTKVATNEKLFF.